This T cell receptor (beta chain) stems from a study of Ad26.COV2.S vaccination and SARS-CoV-2 variants. Germline CDR1 SGHTA, CDR2 FQGNSA. The V and J ends lost 2 bases and 4 bases respectively, with 12 bases between them. This CDR3 is built from 15 residues. Treatment indicated: about 20 received Ad26.COV2.S at low or high dose, single or two shots; about 5 received placebo; per-sample allocation not given. Samples came from day 63 after the first vaccine or placebo injection. The method was immunoSEQ multiplex PCR; TCRdb's version includes in-frame clones alone and lacks a portion of them. This sample yields under 550,000 clones, of which 75% to 95% are seen a single time; 10% to 15% belongs to the top ten.

Source: peripheral blood, taken in a trial of Ad26.COV2.S vaccine versus placebo. This clonotype originated in a person aged 18-65 years who received the Ad26.COV2.S COVID-19 vaccine or a placebo. The rearrangement uses TRBV7-2 and TRBJ1-3; D might be TRBD1 (5 bases). The CDR3 is CASSLWRGTGNTIYF. DNA of the CDR3: TGTGCCAGCAGCTTATGGAGGGGCACGGGAAACACCATATATTTT.